This TCR beta chain was recorded in a study of T-cell memory formation after mild COVID-19 (dated by TCRdb to the early 2020s). About the investigation overall: TCR sequence clusters from the two donors were largely donor specific. The cohort comprised two young, previously healthy adult volunteers, one female and one male. In two donors, T-cell clones that expanded and contracted after mild COVID-19 were tracked by sequencing TCRalpha and TCRbeta repertoires over time. Points the paper makes about the study in general: Clones that contracted from day 15 to 85 showed balanced CD4/CD8 phenotypes, whereas a second wave of clones that expanded from day 15 to 37 leaned towards CD4+. The second-wave clones that peaked on day 37 were not confirmed to be SARS-CoV-2 specific. Some responding clones were detected in pre-infection memory, which suggested that pre-existing cross-reactive memory T cells had joined the SARS-CoV-2 response. Contracting CD4+ clones were located mainly in the CM and EM memory subsets, whereas CD8+ clones were found to be enriched in EMRA. The study included only two mild cases, and larger cohorts that include severe cases with pre-infection samples were judged to be necessary.

In the case of this clonotype: No antigen is known for it. Per-base qualities were not stored, and no clone one base away is much larger.

Data came from an Illumina NovaSeq 6000. Using 5'RACE with constant-segment primers, TCRalpha and TCRbeta cDNA libraries were constructed, with sample barcodes and unique molecular identifiers added in the process. Trizol reagent was used to extract RNA from every sample. Library amplification was performed in two PCR steps, and a second sample barcode and Illumina TruSeq adapters were introduced in the second step. The libraries were sequenced on an Illumina NovaSeq using 2 x 150 bp paired-end reads. On the authors' methods: With migec v1.2.7, reads were demultiplexed and then collapsed into UMI-guided consensus sequences. Using mixcr v2.1.11, the UMI consensuses were aligned to TRA and TRB V and J templates and assembled into clonotypes. A clonotype was counted as expanded or contracted only if both edgeR and NoisET called the change significant, with noise models trained on biological replicates. For edgeR calls, the thresholds were a false discovery rate-adjusted p below 0.01 and a log2 fold-change of 1. As an exploratory analysis of dynamics, PCA with hierarchical clustering was applied to max-normalized trajectories of the 1000 most abundant clonotypes. Each responding clone was given a CD4 or CD8 phenotype based on the CD4+ and CD8+ repertoires, which had been sequenced separately. The public reads were reprocessed in TCRdb via fastp at Q25 and MiXCR, keeping in-frame beta chains. Duplicate CDR3 protein sequences are folded into a single record with the most common DNA and genes. The V and J calls and clone size come from TCRdb's table, not from the authors' own analysis. This sample has 410,000 or so distinct CDR3 sequences in its table, and 20% to 25% of those were observed once. The top ten clonotypes cover about 12% of the sample.

Ficoll-Paque density gradient centrifugation was the method used to isolate PBMCs. V drops 1 base and J drops 4 bases, leaving 10 bases in between. The CDR3, cysteine through phenylalanine, is 14 amino acids long. Solely the CDR3 DNA is kept, with 42 bases framed from the first base. As encoded in the germline V gene (reference sequence), CDR1 is SEHNR while CDR2 is FQNEAQ. Sequenced material: PBMCs or a T cell subset sorted from them (not recorded which). The chain uses TRBV7-9 and TRBJ2-5; the D gene is not confidently resolved. The origin of this receptor is an adult woman who had mild COVID-19 (a few samples of this study predate the infection). The sample titles of this study are shuffled in the database, so cell type and time point are left out; the donor was told from shared clones. The nucleotides are TGTGCCAGCAGCTTAGAATCGGTGCGAGAGACCCAGTACTTC. Its protein is CASSLESVRETQYF.